The subject of this entry is one T cell receptor (beta chain). The V gene end was trimmed by 3 bases and the J gene end by 1 base; junction bases not matched to a gene: 8. Germline V gene data show CDR1 as SGHTA and CDR2 as FQGNSA. There are 18 residues in the CDR3. These data belong to a study of T cell responses to AZD1222 COVID-19 vaccine. Repertoires were generated with immunoSEQ multiplex PCR, while TCRdb's copy carries only in-frame clones and drops some. The table records 120,000 or so clones, 88% of them present only once. This sample comprised peripheral blood, obtained on day 0 of AZD1222 vaccination. The chain links TRBV7-2 to TRBJ2-5; TRBD2 matches at 13 bases. The sequence came from an adult in good health. CDR3 protein: CASSFPRGTSGIQETQYF. The CDR3 DNA follows: TGTGCCAGCAGCTTTCCTAGAGGGACTAGCGGGATCCAAGAGACCCAGTACTTC.